Each of the 3 T cell receptor beta chains below was sequenced from the same sample in a study of cytomegalovirus exposure and HLA in healthy donors. The PCR had 60 Vbeta and 13 Jbeta primers. TCRdb's table, derived via immunoSEQ multiplex PCR, lists solely in-frame clones and lacks some. The sample consists of over 150,000 clones, around 80% of them appearing once. The specimen sequenced was PBMCs. The receptor set was obtained from a woman between 45 and 60 years old in good health and CMV-seropositive.

The CDR3 spells CASSPGLAASTDTQYF. CDR3 nucleotides: TGTGCCAGCAGCCCCGGACTAGCGGCTAGCACAGATACGCAGTATTTT. J is TRBJ2-3 and V is TRBV4-2; 10 nucleotides align to TRBD2. Germline trimming cut 4 bases from V and 0 bases from J; bases unmatched to any gene: 4. CDR1 and CDR2 (germline): LGHNA, YNFKEQ. This CDR3 spans 16 amino acids.

The chain carries TRBV7-9 and TRBJ1-2; maybe TRBD1 (5 bases). This CDR3 region has 14 residues. Germline lookup yields CDR1 SEHNR and CDR2 FQNEAQ (reference sequence). The V end lost 5 bases, the J end lost 6 bases, and 16 bases lay between the germline ends. CDR3: CASSTWGGRDGYTF. The CDR3 DNA reads as TGTGCCAGCAGCACCTGGGGCGGTCGGGATGGCTACACCTTC. The entire variable domain, with the rest obtained from reference TRBV7-9 and TRBJ1-2, is as follows: DTGVSQNPRHKITKRGQNVTFRCDPISEHNRLYWYRQTLGQGPEFLTYFQNEAQLEKSRLLSDRFSAERPKGSFSTLEIQRTEQGDSAMYLCASSTWGGRDGYTFGSGTRLTVV.

This sequence joins TRBV9 and TRBJ1-5; the match to TRBD1 covers 7 bases. This CDR3 comprises 15 residues. CDR1 is SGDLS, CDR2 YYNGEE, per germline. The trim removed 0 bases at V and 5 bases at J, leaving 5 bases unmatched. The CDR3 here is CASSVGDSGYQPQHF. The DNA of the CDR3 is TGTGCCAGCAGCGTAGGGGACAGCGGCTATCAGCCCCAGCATTTT.